One sample yielded the 28 T cell receptor beta chains listed below, sequenced in a study of T-cell reconstitution after alpha-beta-depleted transplantation in children. A library of TCRbeta sequences, prepared with unique molecular identifiers, was generated. One entry per CDR3 protein, called by TCRdb with MiXCR from the PCR reads. The table shows about 70,000 distinct CDR3 sequences, with roughly 11% occurring only once. The material sequenced was PBMCs, taken before TCRalphabeta/CD19-depleted stem cell transplant. These receptors originate from a boy younger than 18 with acute myeloid leukemia, due to receive a stem cell transplant.

This clonotype has a count of ten or more. The chain joins TRBV29-1 to TRBJ1-2, with D possibly being TRBD1 (5 bases). The CDR3 length is 13 residues. Between the trimmed V and J ends, which lost 7 bases and 4 bases, there was a span of 16 bases. CDR1 SQVTM and CDR2 ANQGSEA come from the germline V gene. The CDR3 DNA is TGCAGCGGAGTGTCGGGGGAGTCCTATGGCTACACCTTC. Protein product: CSGVSGESYGYTF.

This clonotype was recorded at least ten times. The V call is TRBV6-6, the J call TRBJ1-1, with TRBD1 matching over 7 bases. V lost 5 bases, J lost 4 bases, and 10 bases stayed unmatched. The CDR3 contains 15 residues. Germline CDR1 MNHNY, CDR2 SVGAGI (reference sequence). The CDR3 here is CASSRDSWGATEAFF. The CDR3 DNA sequence: TGTGCCAGCAGTCGGGACAGCTGGGGGGCCACTGAAGCTTTCTTT.

This clonotype showed up just a few times. This chain joins TRBV7-2 and TRBJ1-1, with TRBD1 matching 9 bases. The CDR3 runs to 16 residues. Per germline, CDR1 SGHTA and CDR2 FQGNSA. With V trimmed by 0 bases and J by 4 bases, 6 bases remained unmatched. The CDR3 region has the DNA TGTGCCAGCAGCTTAGCCGACAGGGGGATTGGCACTGAAGCTTTCTTT. Translation: CASSLADRGIGTEAFF. Looking up the rest from reference TRBV7-2 and TRBJ1-1 gives the full variable domain: GAGVSQSPSNKVTEKGKDVELRCDPISGHTALYWYRQSLGQGLEFLIYFQGNSAPDKSGLPSDRFSAERTGGSVSTLTIQRTQQEDSAVYLCASSLADRGIGTEAFFGQGTRLTVV.

This clonotype has a count of ten or more. The V and J genes are TRBV20-1 and TRBJ2-5; no clear D gene. The CDR3 has 12 residues. V was trimmed by 6 bases and J by 5 bases, leaving 13 bases between them. Germline V gives CDR1 DFQATT, CDR2 SNEGSKA (reference sequence). The CDR3 sequence: CSASRSTETQYF. The CDR3 DNA sequence: TGCAGTGCCTCCCGGTCGACGGAGACCCAGTACTTC.

This clonotype was counted many times. The chain recombines TRBV5-5 with TRBJ1-1; D gene uncertain. Germline CDR1 is SGHKS and CDR2 is YYEKEE (reference sequence). V was trimmed by 0 bases and J by 7 bases, leaving 7 bases between them. CDR3 length: 12 amino acids. CDR3 DNA sequence: TGTGCCAGCAGCTTGGAAGCTAGTGAAGCTTTCTTT. Translation gives CASSLEASEAFF.

This clonotype came up many times. A junction end diverges from the germline sequence, so it may reflect a read error. The chain carries TRBV7-2 and TRBJ2-4; either TRBD1 or TRBD2 may supply D (9 bases each). The CDR3 runs to 16 residues. Germline CDR1 and CDR2: SGHTA and FQGNSA. This chain's CDR3 is CASSLAGQGYGNIQYF. Written as DNA, the CDR3 is TGTGCCAGCAGCCTAGCGGGACAGGGATACGGAAACATTCAGTACTTC. The full variable domain, its missing parts supplied by reference TRBV7-2 and TRBJ2-4, is GAGVSQSPSNKVTEKGKDVELRCDPISGHTALYWYRQSLGQGLEFLIYFQGNSAPDKSGLPSDRFSAERTGGSVSTLTIQRTQQEDSAVYLCASSLAGQGYGNIQYFGAGTRLSVL.

This chain links TRBV6-5 with TRBJ2-1; 7 bases map to TRBD1. CDR1 is MNHEY, CDR2 SVGAGI, per germline. CDR3 length: 17 amino acids. V was clipped by 0 bases and J by 1 base; unmatched bases: 6. CDR3 DNA sequence: TGTGCCAGCAGTTACTCGAGGGACAGAGGGTCCTACAATGAGCAGTTCTTC. Its protein product is CASSYSRDRGSYNEQFF.

This clonotype came up many times. The rearrangement joins TRBV7-2 to TRBJ2-5, with TRBD2 matching 10 bases. Germline values: CDR1 SGHTA, CDR2 FQGNSA. The V and J ends lost 5 bases and 4 bases, in that order; junction bases with no gene match: 10. This CDR3 contains 16 residues. CDR3 loop: CASSRSGAGGRETQYF. DNA of the CDR3: TGTGCCAGCAGCCGAAGCGGAGCGGGAGGGCGAGAGACCCAGTACTTC.

Ten or more counts support this clonotype. This chain uses TRBV20-1 with TRBJ1-2, with D unclear. The CDR3 has 15 residues. Germline CDR1 is DFQATT and CDR2 is SNEGSKA (reference sequence). V shed 4 bases and J shed 0 bases, with 15 bases lying between them. The CDR3 nucleotides are TGCAGTGCTAACAGCGCAGTTAGGGCTAACTATGGCTACACCTTC. Its translation is CSANSAVRANYGYTF.

The chain employs TRBV7-6 and TRBJ2-1; D remains unclear. Trimming took 5 bases from V and 0 from J, leaving 11 bases between them. CDR3 size: 15 residues. CDR1 is SGHVS, CDR2 FNYEAQ, per germline. The CDR3 spells CASSQDASSYNEQFF. The CDR3 coding sequence is TGTGCCAGCAGCCAGGACGCGAGCTCCTACAATGAGCAGTTCTTC.

This clonotype was detected many times. The chain combines TRBV9 with TRBJ2-3, with D possibly TRBD2 on 6 matching bases. CDR1 is SGDLS, CDR2 YYNGEE, per germline. This CDR3 has 16 residues. Trimming cost V 0 bases and J 1 base, with 12 bases left between them. The DNA of the CDR3 is TGTGCCAGCAGCGTAGACTCGGGAGCTGGCACAGATACGCAGTATTTT. Residues: CASSVDSGAGTDTQYF.

This clonotype was seen many times. The rearrangement links TRBV4-1 to TRBJ2-7; D is uncertain. This CDR3 has 17 amino acids. The germline CDR1 and CDR2 sequences are MGHRA and YSYEKL. Trimming shortened V by 1 base and J by 3 bases, and 19 bases separated the two germline ends. This CDR3 reads CASSQALQKSEYYEQYV. CDR3 DNA sequence: TGCGCCAGCAGCCAAGCCCTTCAGAAGTCGGAATACTACGAGCAGTACGTC.

This clonotype was seen a handful of times. The CDR3 DNA reads as TGTGCCAGCAGCCTGACAACGGCGGCTAATGAAAAACTGTTTTTT. Its translation: CASSLTTAANEKLFF. The rearrangement joins TRBV27 to TRBJ1-4, with unresolved D. The V and J ends lost 6 bases and 3 bases respectively, with 14 bases between them. The CDR3 sequence is 15 residues long. In germline, CDR1 is MNHEY, CDR2 SMNVEV (reference sequence).

This clonotype was seen many times. The rearrangement joins TRBV20-1 to TRBJ1-2; perhaps TRBD1 as D (5 bases). Germline CDR1 is DFQATT and CDR2 is SNEGSKA (reference sequence). This CDR3 comprises 13 residues. The V end was cut by 6 bases, the J end by 3 bases, with 14 bases between. CDR3 nucleotide sequence: TGCAGTGCCCGAGCTGGGGGGGACTATGGCTACACCTTC. Amino acids: CSARAGGDYGYTF.

This clonotype appeared many times. The V call is TRBV7-2, the J call TRBJ2-4; D perhaps matches TRBD2 (6 bases). From germline, CDR1 is SGHTA and CDR2 FQGNSA. V lost 1 base, J lost 9 bases, and 10 bases lay in between. The CDR3 runs to 13 residues. The CDR3 sequence is CASSLGGEGIQYF. The CDR3 DNA follows: TGTGCCAGCAGCTTAGGGGGGGAAGGCATTCAGTACTTC.

This clonotype was picked up many times. The chain combines TRBV2 with TRBJ2-7; 7 positions agree with TRBD1. CDR1 is SNHLY, CDR2 FYNNEI, per germline. After removal of 7 bases from V and 4 bases from J, the junction contained 7 bases not matched to a gene. This CDR3 is built from 13 residues. The CDR3 DNA is TGTGCCAGCACCCGGGACAGTTTATACGAGCAGTACGTC. Translated, it gives CASTRDSLYEQYV.

This clonotype was seen at least ten times. The chain recombines TRBV20-1 with TRBJ2-3, with D uncertain. Looked up from germline, CDR1 is DFQATT and CDR2 is SNEGSKA (reference sequence). CDR3 length: 14 residues. Trimming removed 2 bases at V and 0 bases at J, with 9 bases between. In DNA form, the CDR3 reads TGCAGTGCTAGAAAGCTCTCTAGCACAGATACGCAGTATTTT. Protein product: CSARKLSSTDTQYF.

V is TRBV7-6 and J is TRBJ2-2, with TRBD2 matching 7 bases. CDR1 is SGHVS and CDR2 is FNYEAQ in the germline V gene. The J segment lost 4 bases and the V segment lost 1 base, leaving 6 bases of the junction unmatched. This CDR3 is 16 amino acids long. The CDR3 nucleotides read TGTGCCAGCAGCTTAGGTTTGAGCGGGGCCACCGGGGAGCTGTTTTTT. Amino acid sequence: CASSLGLSGATGELFF. The full variable domain, completed using reference TRBV7-6 and TRBJ2-2, is GAGVSQSPRYKVTKRGQDVALRCDPISGHVSLYWYRQALGQGPEFLTYFNYEAQQDKSGLPNDRFSAERPEGSISTLTIQRTEQRDSAMYRCASSLGLSGATGELFFGEGSRLTVL.

This clonotype was recorded at least ten times. The J gene is TRBJ1-2, the V gene TRBV7-9; TRBD1 aligns across 9 bases. The CDR3 is made up of 15 amino acids. Germline V gene lookup returns CDR1 SEHNR and CDR2 FQNEAQ (reference sequence). With V trimmed by 5 bases and J by 7 bases, 11 bases remained unmatched. CDR3 region: CASSTGTGLSSGYTF. CDR3 in DNA: TGTGCCAGCAGCACCGGGACAGGGCTTAGTAGTGGCTACACCTTC.

This clonotype was counted ten times or more. The chain carries TRBV15 and TRBJ2-4; D is possibly TRBD2 (6 bases). Trimming took 5 bases from V and 2 from J, leaving 19 bases between them. CDR3 length: 17 residues. The germline gives CDR1 LNHNV, CDR2 YYDKDF (reference sequence). For the CDR3, the DNA is TGTGCCACCAGCCAGCCGAGCAGGGCGGGATCCAAAAACATTCAGTACTTC. This translates into CATSQPSRAGSKNIQYF.

This clonotype was detected many times. The chain joins TRBV11-2 to TRBJ1-3; 8 bases are a match to TRBD1. CDR3 length: 16 residues. The germline gives CDR1 SGHAT, CDR2 FQNNGV. The V and J ends lost 6 bases and 3 bases, in that order; junction bases with no gene match: 10. CDR3 sequence (DNA): TGTGCCAGCAGTTTCGACGGACAGGGACTTGGAAACACCATATATTTT. Translated: CASSFDGQGLGNTIYF.

The sample holds many counts of this clonotype. The rearrangement joins TRBV21-1 to TRBJ2-7. TRBV21-1 is listed as a pseudogene. The CDR3 contains 15 residues. CDR3 sequence (DNA): TGTGCCAGCAGCAAAGACAAGGTTGTTTTCTACGAGCAGTACGTC. Its protein product is CASSKDKVVFYEQYV.

At least ten counts were recorded for this clonotype. The V and J genes are TRBV7-2 and TRBJ2-3; 7 nucleotides match TRBD1. CDR1 is SGHTA and CDR2 is FQGNSA in the germline V gene. V was pared by 5 bases and J by 5 bases, with 10 bases of the junction left unmatched. The CDR3 loop spans 15 amino acids. The CDR3 DNA sequence: TGTGCCAGCAGCCCCCGGACAGGAACCGGAGATACGCAGTATTTT. This gives the protein CASSPRTGTGDTQYF. The full variable domain, completed using reference TRBV7-2 and TRBJ2-3, is GAGVSQSPSNKVTEKGKDVELRCDPISGHTALYWYRQSLGQGLEFLIYFQGNSAPDKSGLPSDRFSAERTGGSVSTLTIQRTQQEDSAVYLCASSPRTGTGDTQYFGPGTRLTVL.

In its sample, this clonotype was seen many times. The V gene is TRBV20-1, the J gene TRBJ1-5; D unclear. The ends were cut back, 4 bases at V and 3 bases at J, with 10 bases in the middle. Per the germline V gene, CDR1 is DFQATT and CDR2 is SNEGSKA (reference sequence). CDR3 size: 13 residues. The CDR3 DNA reads TGCAGTGCTAATCGCCAGGTCAATCAGCCCCAGCATTTT. It yields the protein CSANRQVNQPQHF.

There are a few counts of this clonotype. This rearrangement joins TRBV5-5 to TRBJ2-3; TRBD2 agrees at 8 bases. V was clipped by 0 bases and J by 6 bases; unmatched bases: 12. Germline CDR1 SGHKS, CDR2 YYEKEE (reference sequence). This CDR3 comprises 17 residues. The CDR3 is CASSLAGPSGPWDTQYF. The CDR3 DNA follows: TGTGCCAGCAGCTTGGCCGGGCCTAGCGGGCCGTGGGATACGCAGTATTTT.

This clonotype was observed many times. The chain couples TRBV15 to TRBJ2-7, with 8 nucleotides matching TRBD1. The CDR3 extends over 15 amino acids. Germline trimming cut 5 bases from V and 6 bases from J; bases unmatched to any gene: 12. Per germline, CDR1 LNHNV and CDR2 YYDKDF (reference sequence). The CDR3 DNA is TGTGCCACCAGCTTCCAGACAGGGGCGTCAGGCGAGCAGTACTTC. Protein: CATSFQTGASGEQYF.

This clonotype was found many times. The CDR3 loop is CASSITGDEQFF. The CDR3 DNA is TGTGCCAGCAGTATCACAGGGGATGAGCAGTTCTTC. The rearrangement uses TRBV6-5 and TRBJ2-1; 7 bases line up with TRBD1. V gave up 5 bases and J gave up 8 bases; unmatched junction bases: 3. CDR3 length: 12 residues. In germline, CDR1 is MNHEY, CDR2 SVGAGI.

This clonotype is medium-sized by share. The chain couples TRBV7-2 to TRBJ2-5, with a tentative D call TRBD2 (5 bases). This CDR3 region has 14 residues. Looked up from germline, CDR1 is SGHTA and CDR2 is FQGNSA. V lost 4 bases and J 3 bases, leaving 12 bases between the germline ends. Here the CDR3 reads CASSSTGEKETQYF. CDR3 in DNA: TGTGCCAGCAGCTCCACCGGGGAGAAAGAGACCCAGTACTTC.